The 30 T cell receptor beta chains reported below all come from one sample, sequenced in a study of T-cell memory formation after mild COVID-19. Each CDR3 protein is one row after TCRdb ran MiXCR on the 5' RACE reads. Among 150,000 to 200,000 distinct CDR3 sequences, roughly 15% were seen once, and the ten largest hold 14%. Sequencing was performed on PBMCs or a T cell subset sorted from them (not recorded which). These receptors were obtained from an adult woman who had mild COVID-19 (a few samples of this study predate the infection). Cell type and time point are not known.

This clonotype was counted a few times. V and J are TRBV5-5 and TRBJ1-1; 9 bases are shared with TRBD1. Trimming cost V 4 bases and J 5 bases; bases outside gene matches: 6. From germline, CDR1 is SGHKS and CDR2 YYEKEE (reference sequence). The CDR3 consists of 14 residues. This CDR3 is CASSPTGGITEAFF. CDR3 sequence (DNA): TGTGCCAGCAGCCCGACAGGGGGAATTACTGAAGCTTTCTTT. Based on the CDR3 plus reference TRBV5-5 and TRBJ1-1, the full variable domain is DAGVTQSPTHLIKTRGQQVTLRCSPISGHKSVSWYQQVLGQGPQFIFQYYEKEERGRGNFPDRFSARQFPNYSSELNVNALLLGDSALYLCASSPTGGITEAFFGQGTRLTVV.

This clonotype has more than one count but fewer than ten. The rearrangement joins TRBV7-9 to TRBJ2-5; a possible D gene is TRBD2 (6 bases). This CDR3 spans 14 amino acids. Trimming cost V 5 bases and J 2 bases, with 12 bases left between them. Germline CDR1 and CDR2: SEHNR and FQNEAQ (reference sequence). CDR3 sequence reads: CASSRGGSQETQYF. The CDR3 nucleotides read TGTGCCAGCAGCCGTGGGGGGAGTCAAGAGACCCAGTACTTC.

This clonotype was seen a few times. The chain carries TRBV20-1 and TRBJ1-1; a possible D gene is TRBD1 (5 bases). CDR1 is DFQATT, CDR2 SNEGSKA, per germline (reference sequence). The CDR3 is made up of 13 amino acids. Trimming cost V 5 bases and J 3 bases, with 13 bases left between them. This chain's CDR3 is CSAPDSEHTEAFF. The CDR3 bases are TGCAGTGCTCCAGACAGCGAACACACTGAAGCTTTCTTT.

This clonotype was counted between two and nine times. J is TRBJ2-1 and V is TRBV30; TRBD2 matches at 7 bases. J lost 9 bases, V lost 6 bases, and 11 bases had no gene match. This CDR3 contains 13 residues. Germline V gives CDR1 GTSNPN, CDR2 SVGIG (reference sequence). In nucleotides, the CDR3 is TGTGCCTGTGGACCCCCAAGGGAGGGTGAGCAGTTCTTC. It encodes CACGPPREGEQFF. The full variable domain, in which reference TRBV30 and TRBJ2-1 provide the parts outside the CDR3, is SQTIHQWPATLVQPVGSPLSLECTVEGTSNPNLYWYRQAAGRGLQLLFYSVGIGQISSEVPQNLSASRPQDRQFILSSKKLLLSDSGFYLCACGPPREGEQFFGPGTRLTVL.

In its sample, this clonotype was seen a few times. The genes are TRBV30 and TRBJ2-3, with 8 positions matching TRBD2. This CDR3 contains 16 residues. The trim removed 3 bases at V and 2 bases at J, leaving 10 bases unmatched. Germline V gene sequence: CDR1 GTSNPN, CDR2 SVGIG (reference sequence). The CDR3 spells CAWSRGVAGPTDTQYF. CDR3 coding DNA: TGTGCCTGGAGCAGGGGAGTAGCGGGACCCACAGATACGCAGTATTTT.

This chain uses TRBV4-3 with TRBJ1-1, with D hard to call. The CDR3 sequence is 15 residues long. V was trimmed by 0 bases and J by 0 bases, leaving 8 bases between them. Germline lookup yields CDR1 LGHNA and CDR2 YSLEER. CDR3 region: CASSQDEFMNTEAFF. The CDR3 nucleotides read TGCGCCAGCAGCCAAGATGAGTTCATGAACACTGAAGCTTTCTTT.

This sequence joins TRBV5-1 and TRBJ2-3; D possibly corresponds to TRBD2 (7 bases). V lost 4 bases to trimming and J lost 6 bases, with 15 bases between them. There are 14 residues in the CDR3. Germline V gene lookup returns CDR1 SGHRS and CDR2 YFSETQ. The CDR3 coding sequence is TGCGCCAGCAGCCCCGGGGGGCTGGGGGATACGCAGTATTTT. This encodes CASSPGGLGDTQYF.

The chain's CDR3 is CSAVLCVSGNTIYF. Here the CDR3 DNA reads TGCAGCGCCGTACTGTGTGTCTCTGGAAACACCATATATTTT. The V call is TRBV29-1, the J call TRBJ1-3, with D unresolved. V was clipped by 7 bases and J by 0 bases, with 13 bases between them. Germline V gene sequence: CDR1 SQVTM, CDR2 ANQGSEA. This CDR3 is 14 amino acids long.

The CDR3 is CASSVDLATTDTQYF. In DNA, the CDR3 is TGTGCCAGCAGCGTAGATCTGGCCACCACAGATACGCAGTATTTT. V is TRBV9 and J is TRBJ2-3, with D unclear. CDR1 is SGDLS, CDR2 YYNGEE, per germline. Deletions cut 0 bases from V and 2 bases from J, with 10 bases between. This CDR3 has 15 residues. The complete variable domain, with remaining parts taken from reference TRBV9 and TRBJ2-3, reads DSGVTQTPKHLITATGQRVTLRCSPRSGDLSVYWYQQSLDQGLQFLIQYYNGEERAKGNILERFSAQQFPDLHSELNLSSLELGDSALYFCASSVDLATTDTQYFGPGTRLTVL.

For the CDR3, the DNA is TGTGCCAGCAGGATAGGGACAGTCGACCACTACGAGCAGTACTTC. It codes for CASRIGTVDHYEQYF. The gene calls are TRBV2 and TRBJ2-7; 7 bases map to TRBD1. CDR1 SNHLY and CDR2 FYNNEI come from the germline V gene. CDR3 length: 15 residues. V was clipped by 6 bases and J by 3 bases; unmatched bases: 11.

This clonotype has a handful of counts. The V and J genes are TRBV18 and TRBJ2-7, with 11 positions matching TRBD1. V was pared by 5 bases and J by 4 bases, with 4 bases of the junction left unmatched. CDR3 length equals 14 residues. Looked up from germline, CDR1 is KGHSH and CDR2 is LQKENI. The CDR3 loop is CASSSDRGPYEQYF. The CDR3 DNA sequence: TGTGCCAGCTCATCGGACAGGGGGCCTTACGAGCAGTACTTC.

The chain is built from TRBV24-1 and TRBJ2-1; 9 bases fit TRBD2. After removal of 3 bases from V and 12 bases from J, the junction contained 2 bases not matched to a gene. Germline CDR1 reads KGHDR; CDR2 reads SFDVKD. CDR3 size: 12 residues. The CDR3 DNA is TGTGCCACCAGTGATAGCGGGGGGCGGCAGTTCTTC. This codes for CATSDSGGRQFF.

The V and J genes are TRBV7-6 and TRBJ1-4, with D possibly being TRBD1 (5 bases). From germline, CDR1 is SGHVS and CDR2 FNYEAQ. Trimming stripped 5 bases from V and 8 bases from J, with 15 bases between. The CDR3 is 14 residues long. CDR3 nucleotides: TGTGCCAGCAGCCAGCAGGGAAAATACGAAAAACTGTTTTTT. It translates to CASSQQGKYEKLFF.

This clonotype was detected only a few times. The V gene is TRBV4-2, the J gene TRBJ1-2; D is undetermined. V lost 4 bases and J lost 6, with 24 bases in between. Germline loops: CDR1 LGHNA, CDR2 YNFKEQ. The CDR3 has 17 amino acids. CDR3 bases: TGTGCCAGCAGCCTCAAAGGGCAGGCAGCGGGATCCCATGGCTACACCTTC. Translating gives CASSLKGQAAGSHGYTF.

The CDR3 sequence is CASSSSEPNTGELFF. CDR3 DNA: TGCGCCAGCAGCTCCTCAGAACCGAACACCGGGGAGCTGTTTTTT. This chain uses TRBV5-1 with TRBJ2-2; D is undetermined. The germline V gene encodes CDR1 SGHRS and CDR2 YFSETQ. This CDR3 is built from 15 residues. V was pared by 3 bases and J by 0 bases, with 9 bases between.

The table lists this clonotype with a few counts. The gene calls are TRBV12-3 or TRBV12-4 and TRBJ2-5, with D possibly matching TRBD2 (6 bases). Between the trimmed V and J ends, which lost 3 bases and 1 base, there was a span of 12 bases. The CDR3 extends over 15 amino acids. The CDR3 loop reads CASSLTSWSQETQYF. The DNA for the CDR3 is TGTGCCAGCAGTTTGACTAGTTGGTCCCAAGAGACCCAGTACTTC.

This clonotype appeared many times. The chain employs TRBV5-5 and TRBJ1-2; maybe TRBD1 (5 bases). Trimming left V 7 bases short and J 3 bases short, with 19 bases between. Germline V gene data show CDR1 as SGHKS and CDR2 as YYEKEE (reference sequence). This CDR3 spans 15 amino acids. CDR3 amino acids: CASAEGDSTDYGYTF. CDR3 nucleotide sequence: TGTGCCAGCGCCGAAGGGGACTCTACGGACTATGGCTACACCTTC. The full variable domain, rest sourced from reference TRBV5-5 and TRBJ1-2, is DAGVTQSPTHLIKTRGQQVTLRCSPISGHKSVSWYQQVLGQGPQFIFQYYEKEERGRGNFPDRFSARQFPNYSSELNVNALLLGDSALYLCASAEGDSTDYGYTFGSGTRLTVV.

This clonotype has a handful of counts. This sequence joins TRBV7-9 and TRBJ2-3, with unresolved D. V dropped 2 bases and J dropped 6 bases, with 6 bases sitting between them. This CDR3 has 12 residues. The germline V gene has CDR1 SEHNR and CDR2 FQNEAQ (reference sequence). In DNA, the CDR3 is TGTGCCAGCAGCTTATCCTCTGATACGCAGTATTTT. Residues: CASSLSSDTQYF.

This clonotype occurred a few times. This chain links TRBV24-1 with TRBJ2-2; TRBD1 aligns across 7 bases. Germline values: CDR1 KGHDR, CDR2 SFDVKD. The CDR3 has 17 amino acids. V lost 4 bases to trimming and J lost 6 bases; unmatched junction nucleotides: 13. The CDR3 region has the DNA TGTGCCACCAGTGACAGGACAGGACGCCATCCACCCGGGGAGCTGTTTTTT. It specifies CATSDRTGRHPPGELFF.

The V and J genes are TRBV7-2 and TRBJ1-1, with D hard to call. The V end lost 2 bases, the J end lost 3 bases, and 10 bases lay between the germline ends. Germline loops: CDR1 SGHTA, CDR2 FQGNSA. The CDR3 is made up of 14 amino acids. CDR3 sequence reads: CASSLRGFHTEAFF. In DNA form, the CDR3 reads TGTGCCAGCAGCTTAAGAGGGTTTCACACTGAAGCTTTCTTT.

This clonotype was counted between two and nine times. The CDR3 loop is CASSMVASNYGYTF. The CDR3 DNA follows: TGCGCCAGCAGCATGGTTGCATCTAACTATGGCTACACCTTC. V usage is TRBV5-1 and J usage is TRBJ1-2; D remains ambiguous. V was shortened by 4 bases and J by 0 bases, with 10 bases between the two germline ends. The V gene's germline CDR1 is SGHRS and CDR2 YFSETQ. This CDR3 is 14 amino acids long.

V and J are TRBV6-6 and TRBJ1-2; 8 positions match TRBD1. V lost 2 bases, J lost 5 bases, and 4 bases stayed unmatched. The germline gives CDR1 MNHNY, CDR2 SVGAGI (reference sequence). The CDR3 contains 14 residues. CDR3 amino acids: CASSYPDRAYGYTF. The CDR3 bases are TGTGCCAGCAGTTACCCGGACAGGGCGTATGGCTACACCTTC.

V gene TRBV11-2 combines with J gene TRBJ1-1; D is unresolved. With 2 bases removed from V and 4 bases from J, the gap between germline ends came to 2 bases. There are 11 residues in the CDR3. From germline, CDR1 is SGHAT and CDR2 FQNNGV. CDR3 coding DNA: TGTGCCAGCAGCTTACCCACTGAAGCTTTCTTT. Protein: CASSLPTEAFF.

V is TRBV7-8 and J is TRBJ2-2; D possibly corresponds to TRBD2 (5 bases). Per the germline V gene, CDR1 is SGHVS and CDR2 is FQNEAQ. V lost 6 bases and J 4 bases, leaving 12 bases between the germline ends. CDR3 size: 14 residues. CDR3 DNA: TGTGCCAGCAGTGCCGTTGAGGGCACCGGGGAGCTGTTTTTT. Its protein is CASSAVEGTGELFF.

This clonotype has ten or more counts. V usage is TRBV25-1 and J usage is TRBJ2-3, with a possible D match to TRBD2 (6 bases). V was shortened by 0 bases and J by 4 bases, with 8 bases between the two germline ends. Germline V gives CDR1 MGHDK, CDR2 SYGVNS. This CDR3 has 14 residues. The CDR3 region has the DNA TGTGCCAGCAGTGAATACGGGGAGGCAGATACGCAGTATTTT. The encoded protein is CASSEYGEADTQYF. The whole variable domain, filled in from reference TRBV25-1 and TRBJ2-3, reads EADIYQTPRYLVIGTGKKITLECSQTMGHDKMYWYQQDPGMELHLIHYSYGVNSTEKGDLSSESTVSRIRTEHFPLTLESARPSHTSQYLCASSEYGEADTQYFGPGTRLTVL.

This clonotype came up a few times. This chain joins TRBV7-2 and TRBJ2-5; TRBD2 aligns across 13 bases. The V and J ends lost 5 bases and 5 bases, in that order; junction bases with no gene match: 11. The CDR3 contains 17 residues. Germline V gives CDR1 SGHTA, CDR2 FQGNSA. In DNA, the CDR3 is TGTGCCAGCAGCCACGGACTAGCGGGAGTAGGGGCGGAGACCCAGTACTTC. Its translation is CASSHGLAGVGAETQYF.

This clonotype came up a few times. The V gene is TRBV29-1, the J gene TRBJ1-5, with D tentatively TRBD1 (5 bases). Deletions cut 8 bases from V and 0 bases from J, with 23 bases between. The CDR3 has 17 amino acids. The germline V gene encodes CDR1 SQVTM and CDR2 ANQGSEA. CDR3 amino acids: CSPRIRVSMRSNQPQHF. The CDR3 DNA reads TGCAGCCCGAGAATCAGGGTGTCGATGCGTAGCAATCAGCCCCAGCATTTT.

This clonotype appeared a few times. This chain links TRBV6-5 with TRBJ1-3, with TRBD1 matching over 9 bases. This CDR3 comprises 15 residues. Germline lookup yields CDR1 MNHEY and CDR2 SVGAGI. Trimming took 5 bases from V and 4 from J; bases not matched to a gene: 6. The CDR3 DNA sequence: TGTGCCAGCAGTACGCCCGGGACAGGGGGAAACACCATATATTTT. As protein: CASSTPGTGGNTIYF.

This clonotype was seen a handful of times. CDR3 loop: CASSLGQAGYNEQFF. In DNA, the CDR3 is TGTGCCAGCAGCTTAGGACAGGCTGGGTACAATGAGCAGTTCTTC. V is TRBV7-2 and J is TRBJ2-1, with D perhaps TRBD1 (6 bases). Germline-derived CDR1 and CDR2 are SGHTA and FQGNSA. There are 15 residues in the CDR3. V was shortened by 1 base and J by 4 bases, with 11 bases between the two germline ends.

This chain connects TRBV30 to TRBJ2-7; D not resolved. V was cut by 3 bases and J by 6 bases, with 12 bases left in between. The germline V gene has CDR1 GTSNPN and CDR2 SVGIG (reference sequence). This CDR3 is built from 12 residues. The CDR3 protein is CAWRRDLSEQYF. CDR3 nucleotide sequence: TGTGCCTGGAGAAGGGATTTATCCGAGCAGTACTTC.